The present TCR beta chain was sequenced within a study of blood T cell repertoires in COVID-19. Method: immunoSEQ multiplex PCR; TCRdb's copy keeps in-frame clones and lacks some. This sample has 250,000 or so clones, with roughly nine tenths found just once. The CDR3 has 15 residues. Looked up from germline, CDR1 is LGHDT and CDR2 is YNNKEL (reference sequence). V was pared by 2 bases and J by 6 bases, with 4 bases of the junction left unmatched. The material sequenced was peripheral blood. This chain connects TRBV3-1 (or the pseudogene TRBV3-2) to TRBJ2-2, with 9 bases fitting TRBD1. This TCR derives from a man aged 35-49 years with active or convalescent COVID-19. This chain's CDR3 is CASSQTGGAAGELFF. DNA for the CDR3: TGTGCCAGCAGCCAAACAGGGGGCGCGGCCGGGGAGCTGTTTTTT.